This TCR beta chain is drawn from a study of molecular identifiers for immune sequencing clone quantification. The V gene's germline CDR1 is ENHRY and CDR2 SYGVKD. There are 17 residues in the CDR3. The J segment lost 0 bases and the V segment lost 4 bases, leaving 9 bases of the junction unmatched. Preparation of the bulk TCR libraries relied on previously described methods and listed TCR primers. One entry per CDR3 protein results from TCRdb running MiXCR on the PCR reads. The table includes about 330,000 distinct CDR3 sequences, roughly a quarter detected once. This clonotype was seen a handful of times.

This TCR was recovered from a human donor in good health. Some libraries in this study had Jurkat cell RNA spiked in. This chain connects TRBV10-3 to TRBJ2-3; TRBD2 matches at 8 bases. Sequenced: naive CD8+ T cells from blood, with Jurkat cell RNA spiked in. Subset indicated: FACS-sorted CD8+CD4-CCR7+CD45RA+ naive T cells. The CDR3: CAISGDRLAQSTDTQYF. CDR3 in DNA: TGTGCCATCAGTGGGGACCGACTAGCGCAAAGCACAGATACGCAGTATTTT.